A single sample gave rise to the 10 T cell receptor beta chains below, sequenced in a study of blood T cell repertoires in COVID-19. Clones were sequenced by immunoSEQ multiplex PCR, and TCRdb holds only the in-frame ones, with some missing. The top ten clones hold roughly 13% of a sample with about 140,000 clones, more than 60% of them seen once. Sequences were obtained from peripheral blood. The receptor set was obtained from a man older than 75 with acute or convalescent COVID-19.

The V call is TRBV7-9, the J call TRBJ1-5; 10 nucleotides line up with TRBD1. CDR1 is SEHNR, CDR2 FQNEAQ, per germline (reference sequence). The CDR3 extends over 15 amino acids. J lost 7 bases, V lost 3 bases, and 6 bases had no gene match. CDR3 sequence: CASSLSGQGNQPQHF. The CDR3 DNA follows: TGTGCCAGCAGCTTGTCGGGACAGGGGAACCAGCCCCAGCATTTT.

This rearrangement joins TRBV28 to TRBJ1-3, with D maybe TRBD1 (6 bases). Trimming cost V 5 bases and J 2 bases, with 19 bases left between them. The CDR3 spans 17 residues. Germline CDR1 and CDR2: MDHEN and SYDVKM. For the CDR3, the DNA is TGTGCCAGCAGTAGAGATACCTTGGGGGGGCCTGGAAACACCATATATTTT. Protein sequence: CASSRDTLGGPGNTIYF.

This chain joins TRBV30 and TRBJ2-7, with TRBD2 matching 7 bases. Germline V CDR1 and CDR2: GTSNPN, SVGIG (reference sequence). The CDR3 consists of 15 residues. V dropped 2 bases and J dropped 1; count of bases not matched to a gene: 8. In DNA form, the CDR3 reads TGTGCCTGGAGTCCGGCGGGGGTAAGGTCCTACGAGCAGTACTTC. The encoded protein is CAWSPAGVRSYEQYF.

The V call is TRBV14, the J call TRBJ1-1; D is perhaps TRBD1 (5 bases). The germline gives CDR1 SGHDN, CDR2 FVKESK. This CDR3 contains 14 residues. Trimming shortened V by 1 base and J by 2 bases, and 8 bases separated the two germline ends. The CDR3 sequence is CASSQAGYNTEAFF. CDR3 nucleotides: TGTGCCAGCAGCCAAGCAGGGTACAACACTGAAGCTTTCTTT.

This clone was seen just once. The V and J genes are TRBV6-5 and TRBJ1-1; D gene ambiguous. V shed 5 bases and J shed 0 bases, with 7 bases lying between them. This CDR3 contains 13 residues. Germline V gene data show CDR1 as MNHEY and CDR2 as SVGAGI. CDR3 amino acids: CASSRLMNTEAFF. The CDR3 nucleotides are TGTGCCAGCAGTAGACTGATGAACACTGAAGCTTTCTTT.

The count of this clone is one. This chain links TRBV6-4 with TRBJ2-5; 8 bases match TRBD2. V lost 4 bases, J lost 5 bases, and 12 bases stayed unmatched. CDR1 and CDR2 (germline): MRHNA, SNTAGT. This CDR3 is 16 amino acids long. CDR3 protein: CASSVRGGGLEETQYF. In DNA, the CDR3 is TGTGCCAGCAGTGTGCGGGGCGGGGGGTTAGAGGAGACCCAGTACTTC.

This clone was detected once. This chain connects TRBV30 to TRBJ2-3, with D hard to call. The CDR3 sequence is 11 residues long. The V gene's germline CDR1 is GTSNPN and CDR2 SVGIG (reference sequence). V lost 4 bases and J 4 bases, leaving 6 bases between the germline ends. CDR3 loop: CAWTGADTQYF. The CDR3, as DNA: TGTGCCTGGACCGGAGCAGATACGCAGTATTTT.

The chain joins TRBV10-3 to TRBJ2-2; 9 bases align to TRBD1. CDR3 length: 15 amino acids. V shed 10 bases and J 3 bases; nucleotides not matched to a gene: 9. CDR1 ENHRY and CDR2 SYGVKD come from the germline V gene. The DNA of the CDR3 is TGTGCCAGCGTCCGGGACAGGGTAGACACCGGGGAGCTGTTTTTT. Residues: CASVRDRVDTGELFF.

This sequence joins TRBV7-2 and TRBJ2-6, with D perhaps matching TRBD2 (5 bases). The germline V gene has CDR1 SGHTA and CDR2 FQGNSA. The CDR3 has 16 residues. The germline V and J ends were trimmed by 1 base and 4 bases, with 11 bases remaining between them. The DNA of the CDR3 is TGTGCCAGCAGCTTAGACATGCCGGGAGGGGCCAACGTCCTGACTTTC. Translation gives CASSLDMPGGANVLTF.

The chain has TRBV24-1 and TRBJ2-1, with 10 nucleotides matching TRBD2. Germline CDR1 is KGHDR and CDR2 is SFDVKD. J gave up 6 bases and V 3 bases, and 4 bases lay outside the gene matches. This CDR3 region has 15 residues. This CDR3 is CATSDTSGDSNEQFF. CDR3 DNA: TGTGCCACCAGTGATACTAGCGGGGACTCCAATGAGCAGTTCTTC.